The subject of this entry is one T cell receptor (beta chain). The data stem from a study of T cells after yellow fever vaccination. Germline loops: CDR1 SGHNT, CDR2 YYREEE (reference sequence). Trimming took off 0 bases at V and 5 bases at J, with 13 bases between the two ends. The CDR3 has 15 residues. 5'RACE template switching produced TCR cDNA carrying a universal primer site and UMIs. TCRdb ran MiXCR on the 5' RACE reads and lists one entry per CDR3 protein. Among over 250,000 distinct CDR3 sequences listed, roughly 5.6% were seen once. This rearrangement joins TRBV5-4 to TRBJ2-3, with D tentatively TRBD1 (6 bases). The sequence was collected from a man younger than 35 who received the YFV17D yellow fever vaccine. Sequenced here: CD4+ T cells sorted from PBMCs, sampled on the day of the yellow fever booster vaccination. The chain's CDR3 is CASSLAEEGGDTQYF. The DNA of the CDR3 is TGTGCCAGCAGCTTGGCCGAGGAAGGGGGAGATACGCAGTATTTT.